The clone carrying this T cell receptor (beta chain) has a handful of counts. Antigen: not known. These data are taken from a study of cytomegalovirus exposure and HLA in healthy donors. Study findings and constraints: In a later analysis, specific HLA alleles were associated with more than 15,000 TCR beta sequences at a 0.05 false discovery rate. The HLA-A and HLA-B alleles of most subjects were reportedly predicted accurately from TCR beta sequences. Usually a TCR sequence was rare, but some public TCRs were found in many donors.

V was clipped by 4 bases and J by 2 bases; unmatched bases: 13. The CDR3 is 17 amino acids. CDR1 and CDR2 from the germline V gene are SGHKS and YYEKEE (reference sequence). Researchers ran the PCR with 60 Vbeta and 13 Jbeta primers. Here immunoSEQ multiplex PCR was the method, and the copy in TCRdb shows in-frame clones only, minus some. The table lists approximately 100,000 clones, around 60% of them singletons, with 3.8% in the top ten. The receptor was isolated from a man aged 25-40 years in good health and CMV-seropositive. The rearrangement links TRBV5-5 to TRBJ2-7; 9 bases line up with TRBD1. The material sequenced was PBMCs. The CDR3 region is CASSHGDRGVSAYEQYF. For the CDR3, the DNA is TGTGCCAGCAGCCACGGTGACAGGGGGGTCTCTGCCTACGAGCAGTACTTC.